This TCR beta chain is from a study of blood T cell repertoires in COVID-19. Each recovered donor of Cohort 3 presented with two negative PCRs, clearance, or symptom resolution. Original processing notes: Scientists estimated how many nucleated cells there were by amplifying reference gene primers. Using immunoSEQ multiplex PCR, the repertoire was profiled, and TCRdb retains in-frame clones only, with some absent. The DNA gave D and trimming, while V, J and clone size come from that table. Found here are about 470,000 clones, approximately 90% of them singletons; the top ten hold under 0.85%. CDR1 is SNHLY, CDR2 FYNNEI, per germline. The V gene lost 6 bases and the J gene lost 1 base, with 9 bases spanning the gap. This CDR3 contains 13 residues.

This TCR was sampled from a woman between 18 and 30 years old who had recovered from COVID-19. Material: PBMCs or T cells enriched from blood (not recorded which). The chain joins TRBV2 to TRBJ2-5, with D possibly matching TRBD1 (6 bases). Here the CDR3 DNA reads TGTGCCAGCAGGAGGGGGAGCCAAGAGACCCAGTACTTC. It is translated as CASRRGSQETQYF.